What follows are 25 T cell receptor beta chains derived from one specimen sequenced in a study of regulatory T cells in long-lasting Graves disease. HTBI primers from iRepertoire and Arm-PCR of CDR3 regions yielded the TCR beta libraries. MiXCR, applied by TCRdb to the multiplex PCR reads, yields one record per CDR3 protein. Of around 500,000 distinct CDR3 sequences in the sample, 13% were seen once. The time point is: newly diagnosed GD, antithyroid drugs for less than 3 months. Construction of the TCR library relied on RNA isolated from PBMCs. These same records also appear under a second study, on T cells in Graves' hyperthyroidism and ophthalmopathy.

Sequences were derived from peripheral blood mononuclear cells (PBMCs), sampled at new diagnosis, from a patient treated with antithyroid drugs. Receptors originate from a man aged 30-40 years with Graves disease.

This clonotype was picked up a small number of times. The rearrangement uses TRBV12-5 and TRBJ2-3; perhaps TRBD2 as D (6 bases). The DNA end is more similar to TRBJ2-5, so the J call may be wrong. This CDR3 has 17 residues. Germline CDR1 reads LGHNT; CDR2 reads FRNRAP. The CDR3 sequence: CASGSDAWVEGFETQYF. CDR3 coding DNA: TGTGCTAGTGGTTCAGACGCATGGGTGGAGGGTTTTGAGACCCAGTACTTC.

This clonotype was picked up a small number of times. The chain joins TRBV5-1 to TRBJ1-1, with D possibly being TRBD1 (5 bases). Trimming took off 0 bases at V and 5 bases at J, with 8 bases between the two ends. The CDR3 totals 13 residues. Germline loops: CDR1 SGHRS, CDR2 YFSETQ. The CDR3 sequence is CASSLVWGTEAFF. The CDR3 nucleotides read TGCGCCAGCAGCTTGGTGTGGGGGACTGAAGCTTTCTTT. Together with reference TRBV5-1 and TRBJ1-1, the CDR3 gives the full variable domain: KAGVTQTPRYLIKTRGQQVTLSCSPISGHRSVSWYQQTPGQGLQFLFEYFSETQRNKGNFPGRFSGRQFSNSRSEMNVSTLELGDSALYLCASSLVWGTEAFFGQGTRLTVV.

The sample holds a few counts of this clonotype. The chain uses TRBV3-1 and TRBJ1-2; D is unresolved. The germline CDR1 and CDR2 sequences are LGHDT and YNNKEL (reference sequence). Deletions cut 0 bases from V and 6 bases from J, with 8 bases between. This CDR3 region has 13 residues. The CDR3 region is CASSQDVGDGYTF. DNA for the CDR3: TGTGCCAGCAGCCAAGATGTCGGGGATGGCTACACCTTC.

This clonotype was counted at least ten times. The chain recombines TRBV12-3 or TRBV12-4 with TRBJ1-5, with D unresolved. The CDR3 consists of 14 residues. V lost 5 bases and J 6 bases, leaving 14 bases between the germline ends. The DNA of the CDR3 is TGTGCCAGCAGTCCCCTCAGGCCTCCTCAGCCCCAGCATTTT. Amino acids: CASSPLRPPQPQHF.

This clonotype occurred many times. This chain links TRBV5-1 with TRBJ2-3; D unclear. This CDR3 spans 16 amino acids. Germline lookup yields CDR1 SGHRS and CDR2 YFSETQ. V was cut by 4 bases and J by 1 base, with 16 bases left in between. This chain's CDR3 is CASSRKSEVGTDTQYF. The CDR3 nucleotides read TGCGCCAGCAGCCGAAAAAGCGAGGTCGGCACAGATACGCAGTATTTT.

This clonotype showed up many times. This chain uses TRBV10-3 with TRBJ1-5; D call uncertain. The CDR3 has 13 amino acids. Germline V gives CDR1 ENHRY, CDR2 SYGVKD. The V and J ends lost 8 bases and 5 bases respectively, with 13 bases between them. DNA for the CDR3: TGTGCCATCGCGGGCATGAGCGATCAGCCCCAGCATTTT. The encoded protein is CAIAGMSDQPQHF.

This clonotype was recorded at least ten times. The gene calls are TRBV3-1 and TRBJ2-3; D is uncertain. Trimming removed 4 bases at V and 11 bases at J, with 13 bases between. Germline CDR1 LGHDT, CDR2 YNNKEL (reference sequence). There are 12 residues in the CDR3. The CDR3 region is CASSPGPKGQYF. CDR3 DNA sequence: TGTGCCAGCAGCCCCGGACCGAAGGGGCAGTATTTT.

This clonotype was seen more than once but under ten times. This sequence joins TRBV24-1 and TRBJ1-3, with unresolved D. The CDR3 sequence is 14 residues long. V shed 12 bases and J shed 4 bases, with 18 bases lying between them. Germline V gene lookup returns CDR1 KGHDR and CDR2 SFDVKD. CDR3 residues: CAPNRTARGNTIYF. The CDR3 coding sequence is TGTGCCCCCAACCGGACTGCTCGAGGAAACACCATATATTTT.

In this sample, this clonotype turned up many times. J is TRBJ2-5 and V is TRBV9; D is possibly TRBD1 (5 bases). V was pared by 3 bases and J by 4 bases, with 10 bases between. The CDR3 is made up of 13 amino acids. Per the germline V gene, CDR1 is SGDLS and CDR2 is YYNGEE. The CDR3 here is CASSGQIAETQYF. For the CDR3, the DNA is TGTGCCAGCAGCGGACAGATAGCAGAGACCCAGTACTTC.

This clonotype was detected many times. As DNA, the CDR3 is TGTGCCAGCAGCTTAGATCCCTACCCCTACGAGCAGTACTTC. It yields the protein CASSLDPYPYEQYF. The gene calls are TRBV7-9 and TRBJ2-7; D remains unclear. V lost 1 base to trimming and J lost 2 bases, with 9 bases between them. This CDR3 has 14 amino acids. CDR1 SEHNR and CDR2 FQNEAQ come from the germline V gene (reference sequence).

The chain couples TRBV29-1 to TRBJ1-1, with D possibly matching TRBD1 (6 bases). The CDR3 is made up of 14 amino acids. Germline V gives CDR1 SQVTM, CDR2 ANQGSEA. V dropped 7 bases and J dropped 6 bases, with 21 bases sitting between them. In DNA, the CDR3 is TGCAGCGCCATGACAGGTGGGGGCGTTTCTGAAGCTTTCTTT. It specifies CSAMTGGGVSEAFF.

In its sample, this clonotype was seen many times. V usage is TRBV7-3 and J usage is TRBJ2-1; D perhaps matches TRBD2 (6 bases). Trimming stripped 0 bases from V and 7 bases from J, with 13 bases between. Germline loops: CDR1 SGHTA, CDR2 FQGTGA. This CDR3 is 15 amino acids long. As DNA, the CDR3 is TGTGCCAGCAGCTTAACGCGGGATTCGGCAAATGAGCAGTTCTTC. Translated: CASSLTRDSANEQFF.

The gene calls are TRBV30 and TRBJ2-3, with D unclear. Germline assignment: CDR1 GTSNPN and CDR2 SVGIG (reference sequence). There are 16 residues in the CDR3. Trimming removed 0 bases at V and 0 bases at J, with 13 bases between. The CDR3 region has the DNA TGTGCCTGGAGTGTACCCCGGTCCCGCAGCACAGATACGCAGTATTTT. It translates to CAWSVPRSRSTDTQYF.

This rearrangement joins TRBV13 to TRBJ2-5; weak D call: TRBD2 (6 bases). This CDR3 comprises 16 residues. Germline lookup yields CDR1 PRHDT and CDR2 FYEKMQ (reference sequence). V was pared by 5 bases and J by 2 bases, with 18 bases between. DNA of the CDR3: TGTGCCAGCAGCCATGCGCCTTGGGGGAGGCAAGAGACCCAGTACTTC. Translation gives CASSHAPWGRQETQYF.

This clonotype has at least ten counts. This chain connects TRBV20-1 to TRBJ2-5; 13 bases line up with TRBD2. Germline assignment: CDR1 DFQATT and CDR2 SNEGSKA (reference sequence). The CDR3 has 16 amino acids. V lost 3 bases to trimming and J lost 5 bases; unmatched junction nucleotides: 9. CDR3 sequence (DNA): TGCAGTGCTAGGGACTGGACTAGCGGGGGCCGTGAGACCCAGTACTTC. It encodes CSARDWTSGGRETQYF.

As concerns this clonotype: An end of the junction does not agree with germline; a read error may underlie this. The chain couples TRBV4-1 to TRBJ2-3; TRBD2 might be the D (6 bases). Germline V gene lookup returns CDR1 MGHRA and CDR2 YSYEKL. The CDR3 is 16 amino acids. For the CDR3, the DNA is TGTGCCAGCAGCCTAAGGGGCGGGACTAGCACAGATACGCAGTATTTT. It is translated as CASSLRGGTSTDTQYF.

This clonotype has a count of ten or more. CDR3 loop: CASTPPPYLHRDEQFF. The CDR3 nucleotides are TGTGCCAGCACCCCACCCCCATACTTACATCGGGATGAGCAGTTCTTC. The chain uses TRBV2 and TRBJ2-1; D ambiguous. Germline lookup yields CDR1 SNHLY and CDR2 FYNNEI. The ends were cut back, 7 bases at V and 8 bases at J, with 24 bases in the middle. This CDR3 region has 16 residues.

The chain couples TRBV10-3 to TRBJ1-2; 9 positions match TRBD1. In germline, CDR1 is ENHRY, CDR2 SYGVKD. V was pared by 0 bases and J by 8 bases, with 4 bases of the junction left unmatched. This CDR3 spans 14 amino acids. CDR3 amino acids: CAISESRDRAGYTF. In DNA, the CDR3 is TGTGCCATCAGTGAGTCCCGGGACAGGGCGGGCTACACCTTC.

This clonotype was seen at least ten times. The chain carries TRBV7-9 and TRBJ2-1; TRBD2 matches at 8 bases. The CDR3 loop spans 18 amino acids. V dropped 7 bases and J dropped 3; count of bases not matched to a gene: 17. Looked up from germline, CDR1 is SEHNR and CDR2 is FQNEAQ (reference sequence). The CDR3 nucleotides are TGTGCCAGCACATCCACTAGCGGAGACGAATACAACTACAATGAGCAGTTCTTC. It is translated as CASTSTSGDEYNYNEQFF. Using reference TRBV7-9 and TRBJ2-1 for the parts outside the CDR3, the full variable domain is DTGVSQNPRHKITKRGQNVTFRCDPISEHNRLYWYRQTLGQGPEFLTYFQNEAQLEKSRLLSDRFSAERPKGSFSTLEIQRTEQGDSAMYLCASTSTSGDEYNYNEQFFGPGTRLTVL.

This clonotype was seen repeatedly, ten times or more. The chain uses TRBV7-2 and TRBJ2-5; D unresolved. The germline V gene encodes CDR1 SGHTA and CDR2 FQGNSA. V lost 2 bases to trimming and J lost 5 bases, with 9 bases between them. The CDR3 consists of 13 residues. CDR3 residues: CASSLSFSETQYF. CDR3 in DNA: TGTGCCAGCAGCTTATCTTTCTCCGAGACCCAGTACTTC.

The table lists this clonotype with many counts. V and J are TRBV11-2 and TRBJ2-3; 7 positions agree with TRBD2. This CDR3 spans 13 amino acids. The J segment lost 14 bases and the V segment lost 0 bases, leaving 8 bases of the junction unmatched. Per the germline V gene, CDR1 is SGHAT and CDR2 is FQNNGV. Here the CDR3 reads CASSLDSAGEGYF. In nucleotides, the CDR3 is TGTGCCAGCAGCTTAGACTCCGCGGGAGAGGGGTATTTT.

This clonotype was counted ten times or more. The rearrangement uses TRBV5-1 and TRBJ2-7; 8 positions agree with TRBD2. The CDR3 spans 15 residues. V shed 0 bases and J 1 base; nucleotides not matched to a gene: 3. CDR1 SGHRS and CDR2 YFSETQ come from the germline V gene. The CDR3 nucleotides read TGCGCCAGCAGCTTGGAGGCGGGAGGTTCCTACGAGCAGTACTTC. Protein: CASSLEAGGSYEQYF. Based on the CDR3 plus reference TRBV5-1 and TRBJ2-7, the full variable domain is KAGVTQTPRYLIKTRGQQVTLSCSPISGHRSVSWYQQTPGQGLQFLFEYFSETQRNKGNFPGRFSGRQFSNSRSEMNVSTLELGDSALYLCASSLEAGGSYEQYFGPGTRLTVT.

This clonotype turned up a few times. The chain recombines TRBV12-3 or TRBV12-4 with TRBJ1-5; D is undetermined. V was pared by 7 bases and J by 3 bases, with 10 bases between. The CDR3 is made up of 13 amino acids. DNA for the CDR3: TGTGCCAGCACACGAGCAGACAATCAGCCCCAGCATTTT. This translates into CASTRADNQPQHF.

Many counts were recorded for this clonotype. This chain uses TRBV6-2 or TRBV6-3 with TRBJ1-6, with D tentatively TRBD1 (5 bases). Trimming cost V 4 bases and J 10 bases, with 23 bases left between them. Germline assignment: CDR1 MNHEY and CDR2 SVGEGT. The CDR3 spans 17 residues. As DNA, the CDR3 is TGTGCCAGCAGTTCCCGGGCCATTTCCACCCAGGGATCACCCCTCCACTTT. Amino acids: CASSSRAISTQGSPLHF.

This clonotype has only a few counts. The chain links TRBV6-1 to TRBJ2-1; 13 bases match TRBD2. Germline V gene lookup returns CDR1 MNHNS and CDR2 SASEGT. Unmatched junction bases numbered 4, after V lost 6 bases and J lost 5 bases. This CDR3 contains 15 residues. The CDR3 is CASRGLAGNNNEQFF. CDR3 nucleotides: TGTGCCAGCAGGGGACTAGCGGGGAACAACAATGAGCAGTTCTTC.